This T cell receptor beta chain originates from a study of Ad26.COV2.S vaccination and SARS-CoV-2 variants. General study findings and limits: TCR breadth and depth estimates may have understated total T cell responses. Researchers reported similar non-spike TCR breadth in vaccine and placebo recipients.

Regarding this clone: Antigen unknown.

Germline CDR1 LGHDT, CDR2 YNNKEL (reference sequence). There are 13 residues in the CDR3. V lost 4 bases, J lost 5 bases, and 9 bases lay in between. Clones were sequenced by immunoSEQ multiplex PCR, and TCRdb holds only the in-frame ones, with some missing. Among 300,000 to 500,000 clones listed, less than 90% were seen once. This sample's treatment: about 20 received Ad26.COV2.S at low or high dose, single or two shots; several received placebo; per-sample allocation not given. Collection of samples fell on day 63 after the first vaccine or placebo injection. Sequencing was performed on peripheral blood, taken in a trial of Ad26.COV2.S vaccine versus placebo. The rearrangement joins TRBV3-1 (or the pseudogene TRBV3-2) to TRBJ2-1; the D gene is possibly TRBD1 (6 bases). The sequence was collected from a person between 18 and 60 years old who received the Ad26.COV2.S COVID-19 vaccine or a placebo. This CDR3 is CASSPSGDNEQFF. Here the CDR3 DNA reads TGTGCCAGCAGCCCCTCAGGGGACAATGAGCAGTTCTTC.